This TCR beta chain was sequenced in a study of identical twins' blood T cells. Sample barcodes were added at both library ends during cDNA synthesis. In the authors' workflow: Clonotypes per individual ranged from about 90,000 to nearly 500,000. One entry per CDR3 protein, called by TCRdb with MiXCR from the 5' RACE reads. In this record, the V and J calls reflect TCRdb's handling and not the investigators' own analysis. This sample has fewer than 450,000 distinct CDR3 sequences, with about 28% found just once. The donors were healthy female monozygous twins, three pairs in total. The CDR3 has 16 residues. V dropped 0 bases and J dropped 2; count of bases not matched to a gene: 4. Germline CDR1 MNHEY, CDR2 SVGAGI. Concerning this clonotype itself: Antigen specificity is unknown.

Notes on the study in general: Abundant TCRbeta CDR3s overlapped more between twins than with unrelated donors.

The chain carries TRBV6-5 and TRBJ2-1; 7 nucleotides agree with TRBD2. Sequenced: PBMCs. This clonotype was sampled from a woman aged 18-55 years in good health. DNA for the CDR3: TGTGCCAGCAGTTACTCGGCTAGCGGAGCCTACAATGAGCAGTTCTTC. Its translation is CASSYSASGAYNEQFF.